Following are 5 T cell receptor beta chains from one sample sequenced in a study of blood T cell repertoires in COVID-19. The method was immunoSEQ multiplex PCR; TCRdb's version includes in-frame clones alone and lacks a portion of them. The profile shows 55,000 to 75,000 clones, under 95% of them singletons. Material: peripheral blood. These receptor sequences come from a man in his fifties or sixties with acute or convalescent COVID-19.

This clone was seen only once. The chain carries TRBV10-2 and TRBJ1-1; no firm D call. This CDR3 region has 13 residues. With 4 bases removed from V and 0 bases from J, the gap between germline ends came to 6 bases. The germline V gene encodes CDR1 WSHSY and CDR2 SAAADI. CDR3 sequence reads: CASSVTVNTEAFF. In nucleotides, the CDR3 is TGCGCCAGCAGTGTTACGGTGAACACTGAAGCTTTCTTT.

V and J are TRBV5-1 and TRBJ1-2, with TRBD1 identical over 7 bases. The CDR3 length is 14 residues. Trimming at V came to 0 bases and at J to 13 bases, leaving 12 bases not matched to a gene. Germline loops: CDR1 SGHRS, CDR2 YFSETQ. CDR3 amino acids: CASSLDRDSDGGTF. The CDR3 region has the DNA TGCGCCAGCAGCTTGGATCGGGACAGCGACGGTGGCACCTTC. Based on the CDR3 plus reference TRBV5-1 and TRBJ1-2, the full variable domain is KAGVTQTPRYLIKTRGQQVTLSCSPISGHRSVSWYQQTPGQGLQFLFEYFSETQRNKGNFPGRFSGRQFSNSRSEMNVSTLELGDSALYLCASSLDRDSDGGTFGSGTRLTVV.

The rearrangement joins TRBV5-1 to TRBJ2-7; TRBD1 matches 9 bases. V shed 4 bases and J 7 bases; nucleotides not matched to a gene: 9. Germline CDR1 and CDR2: SGHRS and YFSETQ. The CDR3 is made up of 14 amino acids. CDR3 coding DNA: TGCGCCAGCAGCCCCCAGGACAGGGGTGGAGAGCAGTACTTC. It codes for CASSPQDRGGEQYF.

This chain connects TRBV14 to TRBJ2-7, with D uncertain. This CDR3 is built from 15 residues. V lost 2 bases and J lost 4, with 15 bases in between. The germline CDR1 and CDR2 sequences are SGHDN and FVKESK. In DNA, the CDR3 is TGTGCCAGCAGCCAATCCATCGTCAAGCATTACGAGCAGTACTTC. Translating it yields CASSQSIVKHYEQYF.

As regards this clone: Other DNA variants within this sample encode the same CDR3. The rearrangement joins TRBV4-1 to TRBJ1-1, with a weak D call TRBD1 (6 bases). The germline CDR1 and CDR2 sequences are MGHRA and YSYEKL. V lost 1 base and J lost 7, with 13 bases in between. This CDR3 has 14 amino acids. As DNA, the CDR3 is TGCGCCAGCAGCCAAGCGACAGGCGGCGGTGAAGCTTTCTTT. It encodes CASSQATGGGEAFF.